The source of this T cell receptor (beta chain) is a study of somatic mutations in cytotoxic T cells in rheumatoid arthritis. The study, taken as a whole, reports: The study found that the largest CD8+ clone exceeded 20% of CD8+ cells in about an eighth of the roughly 65 patients.

Using positive magnetic bead selection on an AutoMACS, CD4+ and CD8+ cells were isolated, after which their purity was checked by flow cytometry. Points on this clone: What it binds is unknown.

Generated by immunoSEQ multiplex PCR, the TCRdb table keeps only in-frame clones and is missing some. The sample includes 20,000 or so clones, around 79% of them seen just once. CDR3 length equals 15 residues. Germline loops: CDR1 SGHTA, CDR2 FQGNSA. J was trimmed by 2 bases and V by 2 bases; bases with no gene match: 2. The V and J genes are TRBV7-2 and TRBJ2-2; TRBD2 matches at 7 bases. The clonotype comes from a woman aged 45-59 years in good health. Sequencing was performed on CD8+ T cells sorted from blood. Here the CDR3 reads CASSLSGINTGELFF. DNA for the CDR3: TGTGCCAGCAGCTTAAGCGGGATTAACACCGGGGAGCTGTTTTTT.